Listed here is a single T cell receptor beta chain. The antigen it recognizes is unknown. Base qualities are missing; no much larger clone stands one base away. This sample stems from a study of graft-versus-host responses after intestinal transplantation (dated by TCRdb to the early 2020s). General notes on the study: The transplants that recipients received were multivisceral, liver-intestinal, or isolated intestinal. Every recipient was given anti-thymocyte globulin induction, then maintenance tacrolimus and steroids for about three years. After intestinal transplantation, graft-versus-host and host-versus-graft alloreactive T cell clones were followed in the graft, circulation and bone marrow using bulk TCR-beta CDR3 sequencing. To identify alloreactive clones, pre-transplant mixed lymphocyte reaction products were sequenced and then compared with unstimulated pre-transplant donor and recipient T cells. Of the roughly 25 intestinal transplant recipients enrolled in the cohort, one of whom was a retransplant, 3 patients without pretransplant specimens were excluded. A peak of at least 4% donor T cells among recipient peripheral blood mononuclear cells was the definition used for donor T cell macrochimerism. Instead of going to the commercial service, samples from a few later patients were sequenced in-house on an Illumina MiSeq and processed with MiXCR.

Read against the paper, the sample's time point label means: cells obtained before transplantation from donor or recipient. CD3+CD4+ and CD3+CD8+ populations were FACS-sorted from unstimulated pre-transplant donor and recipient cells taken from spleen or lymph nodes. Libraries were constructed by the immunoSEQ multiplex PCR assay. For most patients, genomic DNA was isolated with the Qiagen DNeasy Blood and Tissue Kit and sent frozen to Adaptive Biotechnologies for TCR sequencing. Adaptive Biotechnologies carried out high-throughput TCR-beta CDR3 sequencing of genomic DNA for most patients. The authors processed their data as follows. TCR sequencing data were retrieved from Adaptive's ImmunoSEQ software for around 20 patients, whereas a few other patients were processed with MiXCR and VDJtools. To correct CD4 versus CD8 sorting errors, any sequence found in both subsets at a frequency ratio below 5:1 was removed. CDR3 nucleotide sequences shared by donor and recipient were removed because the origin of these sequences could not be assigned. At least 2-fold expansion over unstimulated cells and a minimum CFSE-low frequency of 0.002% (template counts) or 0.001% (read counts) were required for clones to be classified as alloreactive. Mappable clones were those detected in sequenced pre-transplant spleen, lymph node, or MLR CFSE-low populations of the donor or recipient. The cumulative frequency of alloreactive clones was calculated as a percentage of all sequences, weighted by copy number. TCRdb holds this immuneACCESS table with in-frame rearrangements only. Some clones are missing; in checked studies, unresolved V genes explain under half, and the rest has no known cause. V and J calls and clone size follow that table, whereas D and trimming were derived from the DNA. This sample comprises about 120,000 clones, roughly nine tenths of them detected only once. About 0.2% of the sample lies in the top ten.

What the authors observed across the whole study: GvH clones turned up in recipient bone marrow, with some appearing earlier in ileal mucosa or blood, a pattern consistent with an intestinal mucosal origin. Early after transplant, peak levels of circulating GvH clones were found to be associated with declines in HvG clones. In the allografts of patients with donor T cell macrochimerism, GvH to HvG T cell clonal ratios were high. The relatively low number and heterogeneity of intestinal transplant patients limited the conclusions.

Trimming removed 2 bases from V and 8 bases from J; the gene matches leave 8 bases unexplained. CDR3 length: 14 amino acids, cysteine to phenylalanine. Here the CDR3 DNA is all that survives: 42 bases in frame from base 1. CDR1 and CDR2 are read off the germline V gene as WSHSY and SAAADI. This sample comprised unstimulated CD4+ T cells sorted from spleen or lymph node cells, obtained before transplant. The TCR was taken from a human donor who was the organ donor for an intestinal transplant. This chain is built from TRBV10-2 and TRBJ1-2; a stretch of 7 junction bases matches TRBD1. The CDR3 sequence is CASSEGRQGGGYTF. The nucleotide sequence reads TGCGCCAGCAGTGAGGGGAGACAGGGCGGGGGCTACACCTTC.